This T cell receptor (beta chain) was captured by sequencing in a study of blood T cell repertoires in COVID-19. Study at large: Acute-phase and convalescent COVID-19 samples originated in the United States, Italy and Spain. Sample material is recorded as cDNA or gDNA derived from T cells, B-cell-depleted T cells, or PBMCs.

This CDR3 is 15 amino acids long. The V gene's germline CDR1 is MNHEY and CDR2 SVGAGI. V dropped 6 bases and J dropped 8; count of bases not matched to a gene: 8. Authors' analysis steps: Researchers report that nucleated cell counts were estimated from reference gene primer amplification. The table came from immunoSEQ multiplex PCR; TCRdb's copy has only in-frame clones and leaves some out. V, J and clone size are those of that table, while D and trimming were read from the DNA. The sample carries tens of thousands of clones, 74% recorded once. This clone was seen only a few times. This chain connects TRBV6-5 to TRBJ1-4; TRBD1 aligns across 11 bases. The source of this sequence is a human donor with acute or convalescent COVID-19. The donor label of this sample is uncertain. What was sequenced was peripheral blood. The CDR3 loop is CASSPRDRGNEKLFF. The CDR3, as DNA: TGTGCCAGCAGCCCCCGGGACAGGGGGAACGAAAAACTGTTTTTT.